A single sample gave rise to the 6 T cell receptor beta chains below, sequenced in a study of CD8+CD57+ T cells in acquired aplastic anemia. Genomic DNA acted as the template from which TCR beta VDJ combination and CDR3 sequence profiling were carried out. TCRdb re-analysed the reads in MiXCR, keeping a single row per CDR3 protein. The table includes approximately 300,000 distinct CDR3 sequences, 45% to 65% detected once. All sequencing subjects had displayed CD8+CD57+ cell expansion on flow cytometry. The specimen sequenced was sorted CD4+, CD8+, or CD8+CD57+ T cells (not recorded which) from PBMCs. All receptors come from a human donor with aplastic anemia.

This clonotype was seen ten or more times. A read error may produce the germline difference seen at one junction end. The chain uses TRBV4-1 and TRBJ1-3; no firm D call. The CDR3 has 16 residues. Germline loops: CDR1 MGHRA, CDR2 YSYEKL. The DNA for the CDR3 is TGCGCCAGCAGCCTTGAACCAGGCTCCTCTGGGAACACCATATATTTT. It is translated as CASSLEPGSSGNTIYF.

To note about this clonotype: The junction departs from the called germline gene at one end, perhaps through a read error. The rearrangement joins TRBV7-6 to TRBJ2-2; 8 nucleotides agree with TRBD1. The CDR3 totals 15 residues. Germline V CDR1 and CDR2: SGHVS, FNYEAQ. CDR3 DNA sequence: TGTGCCAGCGGCTTAAGGACAGGGAACACCGGGGGGCTGTTTTTT. Its translation is CASGLRTGNTGGLFF.

The chain has TRBV12-3 or TRBV12-4 and TRBJ2-7; 9 bases are shared with TRBD1. This CDR3 contains 14 residues. V shed 1 base and J 4 bases; nucleotides not matched to a gene: 2. The CDR3 DNA sequence: TGTGCCAGCAGTTTAGGAGGGACAGGGTACGAGCAGTACTTC. Its protein product is CASSLGGTGYEQYF.

V gene TRBV10-3 combines with J gene TRBJ2-3, with D uncertain. Germline-derived CDR1 and CDR2 are ENHRY and SYGVKD. The CDR3 loop spans 14 amino acids. V lost 2 bases to trimming and J lost 0 bases, with 6 bases between them. The CDR3 is CAISEAVSTDTQYF. CDR3 bases: TGTGCCATCAGTGAGGCTGTGAGCACAGATACGCAGTATTTT.

The J gene is TRBJ2-3, the V gene TRBV2, with a weak D call TRBD2 (5 bases). V shed 6 bases and J shed 0 bases, with 10 bases lying between them. CDR3 length: 14 residues. Per germline, CDR1 SNHLY and CDR2 FYNNEI. In DNA form, the CDR3 reads TGTGCCAGCAGCCAACGGACTAGCACAGATACGCAGTATTTT. Its protein is CASSQRTSTDTQYF.

This clonotype is a singleton in its sample. The chain links TRBV6-5 to TRBJ2-2; 7 bases fit TRBD2. This CDR3 region has 17 residues. Germline trimming cut 1 base from V and 2 bases from J; bases unmatched to any gene: 7. CDR1 is MNHEY and CDR2 is SVGAGI in the germline V gene. The CDR3 region has the DNA TGTGCCAGCAGTTACTGGGAGGGGACGTCCAACACCGGGGAGCTGTTTTTT. This gives the protein CASSYWEGTSNTGELFF.